Below are 21 T cell receptor beta chains sequenced from a single sample in a study of blood T cell repertoires in COVID-19. Clones were read by immunoSEQ multiplex PCR, and TCRdb kept only the in-frame ones, dropping some. The sample has under 300,000 clones; approximately 90% are singletons. Sample: PBMCs or T cells enriched from blood (not recorded which). These receptors were collected from a woman aged 45-60 years who had recovered from COVID-19.

The chain joins TRBV28 to TRBJ1-5; D gene uncertain. The CDR3 is 16 amino acids. In germline, CDR1 is MDHEN, CDR2 SYDVKM. Trimming cost V 6 bases and J 3 bases, with 18 bases left between them. CDR3 loop: CASRHTTGDFNQPQHF. CDR3 DNA: TGTGCCAGCAGACACACTACCGGGGATTTCAATCAGCCCCAGCATTTT.

The rearrangement uses TRBV4-1 and TRBJ1-3; the D is unclear. Deletions cut 4 bases from V and 9 bases from J, with 10 bases between. Germline values: CDR1 MGHRA, CDR2 YSYEKL. The CDR3 length is 12 residues. This chain's CDR3 is CASSLEGATIYF. Here the CDR3 DNA reads TGCGCCAGCAGCCTTGAGGGAGCCACCATATATTTT.

The rearrangement links TRBV5-1 to TRBJ2-7, with D perhaps matching TRBD1 (5 bases). The V end was cut by 4 bases, the J end by 4 bases, with 12 bases between. CDR3 length: 13 amino acids. In germline, CDR1 is SGHRS, CDR2 YFSETQ. The CDR3 sequence is CASSHTDSYEQYF. DNA for the CDR3: TGCGCCAGCAGCCATACAGACAGTTACGAGCAGTACTTC. The variable domain in full, with the rest retrieved from reference TRBV5-1 and TRBJ2-7, is KAGVTQTPRYLIKTRGQQVTLSCSPISGHRSVSWYQQTPGQGLQFLFEYFSETQRNKGNFPGRFSGRQFSNSRSEMNVSTLELGDSALYLCASSHTDSYEQYFGPGTRLTVT.

The gene calls are TRBV20-1 and TRBJ1-1; D may be TRBD1 (5 bases). CDR1 and CDR2 from the germline V gene are DFQATT and SNEGSKA (reference sequence). Trimming took 3 bases from V and 11 from J, leaving 16 bases between them. The CDR3 runs 12 residues. Written as DNA, the CDR3 is TGCAGTGCTAGTAGTGCGGGGCGAGACGCTTTCTTT. Translation gives CSASSAGRDAFF.

The chain is built from TRBV7-9 and TRBJ2-2; TRBD2 is a possible D gene (5 bases). Germline CDR1 reads SEHNR; CDR2 reads FQNEAQ (reference sequence). The CDR3 runs 14 residues. V was trimmed by 6 bases and J by 3 bases, leaving 11 bases between them. CDR3 sequence: CASRPGSYTGELFF. The CDR3 coding sequence is TGTGCCAGCAGGCCGGGATCCTACACCGGGGAGCTGTTTTTT.

A few counts support this clone. The CDR3, as DNA: TGTGCCAGCAGCTTAAGCCCTAGTAAAAACGAGCAGTACTTC. Protein sequence: CASSLSPSKNEQYF. V gene TRBV7-2 combines with J gene TRBJ2-7; D is unclear. This CDR3 is 14 amino acids long. Trimming took off 2 bases at V and 5 bases at J, with 13 bases between the two ends. Germline assignment: CDR1 SGHTA and CDR2 FQGNSA.

This sequence joins TRBV28 and TRBJ2-5; 7 bases are a match to TRBD1. Germline trimming cut 8 bases from V and 1 base from J; bases unmatched to any gene: 10. The CDR3 has 15 amino acids. Germline V lookup: CDR1 MDHEN, CDR2 SYDVKM. The CDR3: CASSAHRGSQETQYF. The CDR3 DNA reads TGTGCCAGCTCCGCCCACAGGGGTAGCCAAGAGACCCAGTACTTC.

The chain has TRBV24-1 and TRBJ2-1; D is possibly TRBD1 (7 bases). CDR3 length equals 12 residues. V shed 9 bases and J shed 8 bases, with 13 bases lying between them. The V gene's germline CDR1 is KGHDR and CDR2 SFDVKD. CDR3 coding DNA: TGTGCCACCGGAGGGGACAGACATGAGCAGTTCTTC. As protein: CATGGDRHEQFF.

The chain couples TRBV2 to TRBJ2-5, with TRBD2 matching over 9 bases. Germline assignment: CDR1 SNHLY and CDR2 FYNNEI. The length of the CDR3 is 14 residues. With V trimmed by 7 bases and J by 5 bases, 8 bases remained unmatched. The CDR3 is CASILAGGYETQYF. The CDR3, as DNA: TGTGCCAGCATCCTCGCGGGAGGGTATGAGACCCAGTACTTC.

The chain carries TRBV18 and TRBJ2-1, with TRBD1 matching 7 bases. The junction had 2 bases not matched to a gene; V was cut back by 5 bases and J by 1 base. The CDR3 contains 14 residues. Germline V lookup: CDR1 KGHSH, CDR2 LQKENI. The CDR3 nucleotides read TGTGCCAGCTCAATACAGGGGTCCTACAATGAGCAGTTCTTC. The encoded protein is CASSIQGSYNEQFF.

The CDR3 DNA follows: TGTGCCAGCAGTGACTTCTGGGAAGGGAGGGGCGGGGAGCTGTTTTTT. Its protein product is CASSDFWEGRGGELFF. The rearrangement links TRBV6-1 to TRBJ2-2, with 7 bases that match TRBD2. The CDR3 has 16 amino acids. With 3 bases clipped from V and 7 bases from J, the junction kept 11 bases outside the gene matches. The germline CDR1 and CDR2 sequences are MNHNS and SASEGT.

The V gene is TRBV7-9, the J gene TRBJ1-2, with 7 bases that match TRBD1. Germline V CDR1 and CDR2: SEHNR, FQNEAQ (reference sequence). The CDR3 has 15 amino acids. V shed 1 base, J shed 4 bases, and the junction held 6 bases outside the gene matches. In DNA, the CDR3 is TGTGCCAGCAGCTTAGATAGGGGGCTGTCCTATGGCTACACCTTC. It yields the protein CASSLDRGLSYGYTF.

This CDR3 reads CASSVGGTGAYEQYF. CDR3 in DNA: TGTGCCAGCAGCGTAGGTGGGACAGGGGCCTACGAGCAGTACTTC. V and J are TRBV9 and TRBJ2-7; TRBD1 matches at 10 bases. Germline V lookup: CDR1 SGDLS, CDR2 YYNGEE. The CDR3 totals 15 residues. The junction had 2 bases not matched to a gene; V was cut back by 0 bases and J by 2 bases.

This chain connects TRBV30 to TRBJ1-1; 7 bases fit TRBD1. The germline CDR1 and CDR2 sequences are GTSNPN and SVGIG (reference sequence). This CDR3 is built from 19 residues. V lost 2 bases to trimming and J lost 0 bases; unmatched junction nucleotides: 18. CDR3 sequence (DNA): TGTGCCTGGAGTAGGGGCAAGAAACTATCGACAGGGATGAACACTGAAGCTTTCTTT. It specifies CAWSRGKKLSTGMNTEAFF.

This clone was seen more than once but under ten times. The chain links TRBV24-1 to TRBJ1-2; no firm D call. Trimming took off 9 bases at V and 1 base at J, with 5 bases between the two ends. The CDR3 covers 11 residues. CDR1 and CDR2 (germline): KGHDR, SFDVKD. The chain's CDR3 is CATSNNYGYTF. DNA of the CDR3: TGTGCCACCTCCAATAACTATGGCTACACCTTC.

The V gene is TRBV28, the J gene TRBJ1-2, with D perhaps matching TRBD1 (6 bases). Trimming removed 2 bases at V and 11 bases at J, with 12 bases between. The CDR3 totals 12 residues. CDR1 MDHEN and CDR2 SYDVKM come from the germline V gene. The CDR3 bases are TGTGCCAGCAGTTTAAGGCGGGGGCCTTACACCTTC. This encodes CASSLRRGPYTF.

V and J are TRBV11-1 and TRBJ1-6; D is unclear. CDR3 length: 13 residues. Germline CDR1 and CDR2: SGHAT and FQDESV (reference sequence). V was trimmed by 4 bases and J by 6 bases, leaving 7 bases between them. The DNA of the CDR3 is TGTGCCAGCAGCTCTTCGGTTAATTCACCCCTCCACTTT. Translating gives CASSSSVNSPLHF.

The V and J genes are TRBV4-3 and TRBJ2-6; 9 nucleotides match TRBD1. CDR1 is LGHNA and CDR2 is YSLEER in the germline V gene. Unmatched junction bases numbered 6, after V lost 0 bases and J lost 0 bases. The CDR3 loop spans 19 amino acids. DNA of the CDR3: TGCGCCAGCAGCCAAGATAGGACAGGGGCGCGCTCTGGGGCCAACGTCCTGACTTTC. It encodes CASSQDRTGARSGANVLTF.

The V gene is TRBV5-8, the J gene TRBJ2-5; TRBD1 agrees at 7 bases. CDR1 is SGHTS and CDR2 is YDEGEE in the germline V gene. J was trimmed by 5 bases and V by 0 bases; bases with no gene match: 4. CDR3 length: 14 amino acids. The CDR3 DNA reads as TGTGCCAGCAGCTTGGACAGGGGACGCGAGACCCAGTACTTC. It codes for CASSLDRGRETQYF. The full variable domain, its missing parts supplied by reference TRBV5-8 and TRBJ2-5, is EAGVTQSPTHLIKTRGQQATLRCSPISGHTSVYWYQQALGLGLQFLLWYDEGEERNRGNFPPRFSGRQFPNYSSELNVNALELEDSALYLCASSLDRGRETQYFGPGTRLLVL.

The rearrangement links TRBV4-3 to TRBJ2-2, with 7 bases aligning to TRBD1. The length of the CDR3 is 16 residues. Germline V lookup: CDR1 LGHNA, CDR2 YSLEER. With V trimmed by 1 base and J by 3 bases, 5 bases remained unmatched. DNA for the CDR3: TGCGCCAGCAGCCAAGGCCAGGGGGTTGACACCGGGGAGCTGTTTTTT. Residues: CASSQGQGVDTGELFF.

This clone was recorded only once. The CDR3: CASSAIPGQGSFLYGYTF. The CDR3, as DNA: TGTGCCAGCAGCGCTATACCCGGACAGGGGAGTTTTCTCTATGGCTACACCTTC. The chain recombines TRBV9 with TRBJ1-2, with 9 bases that match TRBD1. The V gene's germline CDR1 is SGDLS and CDR2 YYNGEE. Losses at the gene ends were 3 bases for V and 4 bases for J; bases not matched to a gene: 16. The CDR3 is 18 amino acids.